The clone carrying this TCR beta chain has only a few counts. A much more abundant neighbour one base away suggests this may be a read error. This specimen comes from a study of blood T cells in healthy people across ages. The second PCR ran 7 to 11 cycles with a sample-barcoded 5' primer and J-beta primers. TCRdb reanalysed the 5' RACE reads using MiXCR and keeps one entry per CDR3 protein. The sample yields approximately 960,000 distinct CDR3 sequences, approximately 32% seen once. The CDR3 length is 14 residues. V dropped 1 base and J dropped 6 bases, with 13 bases sitting between them. Germline V gene sequence: CDR1 SGHTA, CDR2 FQGNSA. A further study also used this sample, focusing on T cells of mothers and their children.

This receptor was taken from a woman in her thirties or forties in good health. The specimen sequenced was blood. V and J are TRBV7-2 and TRBJ2-7, with D tentatively TRBD1 (6 bases). The CDR3 bases are TGTGCCAGCAGCTTAGAGGGGGTAACCTTCGAGCAGTACTTC. Translating it yields CASSLEGVTFEQYF.